These 30 T cell receptor beta chains share one sample of origin, sequenced in a study of T cell repertoires in cytomegalovirus infection. TCRdb re-analysed the reads in MiXCR, keeping a single row per CDR3 protein. The sample lists around 530,000 distinct CDR3 sequences, 26% occurring once. Sequenced input: PBMCs. Receptor source: a human donor in good health (CMV status not recorded). Some clones in this sample may be carry-over from other donors' samples.

CDR3 protein: CASSLQGEGATDTQYF. In nucleotides, the CDR3 is TGTGCCAGCAGTTTACAGGGCGAGGGGGCTACAGATACGCAGTATTTT. The chain is built from TRBV12-3 or TRBV12-4 and TRBJ2-3; 7 bases are a match to TRBD1. The CDR3 is 16 amino acids. V lost 2 bases to trimming and J lost 3 bases; unmatched junction nucleotides: 8.

This clonotype came up a few times. The chain uses TRBV6-2 or TRBV6-3 and TRBJ2-1, with 7 nucleotides matching TRBD2. This CDR3 comprises 14 residues. The V gene's germline CDR1 is MNHEY and CDR2 SVGEGT. V lost 1 base and J lost 5; bases outside the gene matches: 2. CDR3 loop: CASSYYTSDNEQFF. CDR3 nucleotide sequence: TGTGCCAGCAGTTACTACACTAGCGACAATGAGCAGTTCTTC.

The chain links TRBV11-2 to TRBJ2-7; D possibly corresponds to TRBD2 (6 bases). This CDR3 contains 13 residues. V gave up 5 bases and J gave up 6 bases, with 14 bases separating them. Per germline, CDR1 SGHAT and CDR2 FQNNGV. CDR3 sequence (DNA): TGTGCCAGCAGCCGGACGGACTATCCCGAGCAGTACGTC. Its translation is CASSRTDYPEQYV.

This clonotype was observed a few times. The J gene is TRBJ2-5, the V gene TRBV7-2; no clear D gene. This CDR3 is built from 14 residues. V dropped 1 base and J dropped 5 bases, with 11 bases sitting between them. Germline V gene sequence: CDR1 SGHTA, CDR2 FQGNSA. The CDR3, as DNA: TGTGCCAGCAGCTTAGAGCCAGGTGGCGAGACCCAGTACTTC. Amino acid sequence: CASSLEPGGETQYF.

The chain carries TRBV6-5 and TRBJ1-1; maybe TRBD1 (6 bases). This CDR3 contains 14 residues. CDR1 and CDR2 from the germline V gene are MNHEY and SVGAGI. Deletions cut 6 bases from V and 0 bases from J, with 11 bases between. DNA of the CDR3: TGTGCCAGCAGCCGACAGGAAATGAACACTGAAGCTTTCTTT. As protein: CASSRQEMNTEAFF.

The sample holds many counts of this clonotype. The chain combines TRBV12-3 or TRBV12-4 with TRBJ1-4; TRBD1 agrees at 10 bases. CDR3 length equals 17 residues. The ends lost 6 bases at V and 0 bases at J; junction bases unmatched: 7. The CDR3 DNA sequence: TGTGCCAGCAGGACCGGGACAGGGGTCTCAACTAATGAAAAACTGTTTTTT. Translation gives CASRTGTGVSTNEKLFF.

The chain recombines TRBV7-2 with TRBJ2-3; 7 nucleotides agree with TRBD2. Germline loops: CDR1 SGHTA, CDR2 FQGNSA. CDR3 length equals 15 residues. V shed 5 bases and J 0 bases; nucleotides not matched to a gene: 5. CDR3 sequence reads: CASSRFSGSTDTQYF. The CDR3 bases are TGTGCCAGCAGCCGATTTAGCGGGAGCACAGATACGCAGTATTTT.

This clonotype was counted ten times or more. This chain links TRBV11-2 with TRBJ2-3, with 7 bases identical to TRBD1. CDR1 is SGHAT and CDR2 is FQNNGV in the germline V gene. The CDR3 runs to 17 residues. Unmatched junction bases numbered 11, after V lost 5 bases and J lost 0 bases. This CDR3 is CASSRFSGRGSTDTQYF. As DNA, the CDR3 is TGTGCCAGCAGCCGATTTTCGGGCAGGGGGAGCACAGATACGCAGTATTTT. The full variable domain, its missing parts supplied by reference TRBV11-2 and TRBJ2-3, is EAGVAQSPRYKIIEKRQSVAFWCNPISGHATLYWYQQILGQGPKLLIQFQNNGVVDDSQLPKDRFSAERLKGVDSTLKIQPAKLEDSAVYLCASSRFSGRGSTDTQYFGPGTRLTVL.

This clonotype has more than one count but fewer than ten. The J gene is TRBJ1-1, the V gene TRBV6-2 or TRBV6-3; 11 bases are a match to TRBD1. The CDR3 extends over 17 amino acids. With 8 bases clipped from V and 0 bases from J, the junction kept 11 bases outside the gene matches. Germline loops: CDR1 MNHEY, CDR2 SVGEGT. For the CDR3, the DNA is TGTGCCAGCCGACCCTGGGACAGGGGGAATTTGAACACTGAAGCTTTCTTT. This codes for CASRPWDRGNLNTEAFF.

The rearrangement joins TRBV3-1 to TRBJ2-6; TRBD1 matches 7 bases. The CDR3 consists of 16 residues. Germline-derived CDR1 and CDR2 are LGHDT and YNNKEL (reference sequence). V shed 5 bases, J shed 0 bases, and the junction held 4 bases outside the gene matches. The CDR3 DNA is TGTGCCAGCAGCGTTGACAGGGTCTCTGGGGCCAACGTCCTGACTTTC. This gives the protein CASSVDRVSGANVLTF.

The chain employs TRBV9 and TRBJ2-7, with TRBD1 matching over 9 bases. J gave up 6 bases and V 3 bases, and 7 bases lay outside the gene matches. CDR3 length: 14 residues. Germline-derived CDR1 and CDR2 are SGDLS and YYNGEE. The CDR3 protein is CASSASQGAGEQYF. The CDR3 DNA follows: TGTGCCAGCAGCGCTTCACAGGGGGCGGGCGAGCAGTACTTC. The whole variable domain, filled in from reference TRBV9 and TRBJ2-7, reads DSGVTQTPKHLITATGQRVTLRCSPRSGDLSVYWYQQSLDQGLQFLIQYYNGEERAKGNILERFSAQQFPDLHSELNLSSLELGDSALYFCASSASQGAGEQYFGPGTRLTVT.

The chain recombines TRBV7-2 with TRBJ2-7, with a weak D call TRBD1 (7 bases). There are 15 residues in the CDR3. CDR1 and CDR2 (germline): SGHTA, FQGNSA. The ends were cut back, 2 bases at V and 0 bases at J, with 11 bases in the middle. CDR3 residues: CASSLIQGGSYEQYF. The CDR3 DNA sequence: TGTGCCAGCAGCTTAATCCAGGGGGGCTCCTACGAGCAGTACTTC.

The rearrangement links TRBV12-5 to TRBJ2-1; D gene uncertain. Germline lookup yields CDR1 LGHNT and CDR2 FRNRAP. Trimming cost V 2 bases and J 8 bases, with 4 bases left between them. CDR3 length: 11 amino acids. CDR3 sequence reads: CASGLSDEQFF. DNA of the CDR3: TGTGCTAGTGGTTTGAGTGATGAGCAGTTCTTC. Drawing the rest from reference TRBV12-5 and TRBJ2-1, the complete variable domain is DARVTQTPRHKVTEMGQEVTMRCQPILGHNTVFWYRQTMMQGLELLAYFRNRAPLDDSGMPKDRFSAEMPDATLATLKIQPSEPRDSAVYFCASGLSDEQFFGPGTRLTVL.

This clonotype was found many times. The gene calls are TRBV7-2 and TRBJ2-2; the D gene could be TRBD1 or TRBD2 (5 bases each). Deletions cut 11 bases from V and 4 bases from J, with 11 bases between. Germline loops: CDR1 SGHTA, CDR2 FQGNSA. CDR3 length: 12 amino acids. The CDR3 DNA is TGTGCCGGCTCGGGGCGCACCGGGGAGCTGTTTTTT. As protein: CAGSGRTGELFF.

This clonotype was seen only a few times. The rearrangement uses TRBV19 and TRBJ2-5; TRBD1 matches at 8 bases. J lost 5 bases, V lost 6 bases, and 11 bases had no gene match. Germline lookup yields CDR1 LNHDA and CDR2 SQIVND (reference sequence). This CDR3 contains 15 residues. The CDR3 DNA reads as TGTGCCAGTAGCGAACCAGGACAGGGTTCGGAGACCCAGTACTTC. The encoded protein is CASSEPGQGSETQYF.

The genes are TRBV14 and TRBJ2-2; D gene unclear. The ends were cut back, 3 bases at V and 0 bases at J, with 14 bases in the middle. This CDR3 comprises 17 residues. CDR1 is SGHDN and CDR2 is FVKESK in the germline V gene. As DNA, the CDR3 is TGTGCCAGCAGCCACCCTTTCCTGCCGGCGAACACCGGGGAGCTGTTTTTT. As protein: CASSHPFLPANTGELFF.

In this sample, this clonotype turned up many times. The chain recombines TRBV4-3 with TRBJ2-7; 7 positions agree with TRBD1. Germline V CDR1 and CDR2: LGHNA, YSLEER. V lost 4 bases to trimming and J lost 5 bases; unmatched junction nucleotides: 11. The CDR3 is made up of 15 amino acids. The CDR3 region is CASSPLGEGGDEQYV. The CDR3 coding sequence is TGCGCCAGCAGCCCTTTGGGGGAAGGGGGCGACGAGCAGTACGTC.

This clonotype was seen only a few times. The rearrangement links TRBV7-9 to TRBJ2-7; tentative D call: TRBD2 (6 bases). Germline values: CDR1 SEHNR, CDR2 FQNEAQ (reference sequence). The V and J ends lost 5 bases and 3 bases respectively, with 17 bases between them. The CDR3 runs 15 residues. The CDR3 is CASSGGRPGVYEQYF. The DNA of the CDR3 is TGTGCCAGCAGCGGAGGCAGGCCGGGGGTCTACGAGCAGTACTTC.

Ten or more counts support this clonotype. The CDR3 region has the DNA TGTGCCAGCAGCCCCCGTTGGGCGGGAGGCTACAATGAGCAGTTCTTC. This translates into CASSPRWAGGYNEQFF. This chain joins TRBV7-2 and TRBJ2-1, with 8 bases lining up with TRBD2. J gave up 3 bases and V 5 bases, and 9 bases lay outside the gene matches. CDR1 is SGHTA and CDR2 is FQGNSA in the germline V gene. This CDR3 contains 16 residues.

The rearrangement uses TRBV18 and TRBJ2-7; 10 bases are shared with TRBD1. In germline, CDR1 is KGHSH, CDR2 LQKENI. CDR3 length equals 15 residues. After removal of 4 bases from V and 5 bases from J, the junction contained 8 bases not matched to a gene. CDR3 in amino acids: CASSRLRDRGNEQYV. The CDR3 DNA is TGTGCCAGCTCACGGCTCCGGGACAGGGGCAACGAGCAGTACGTC.

This clonotype appeared a few times. The chain carries TRBV7-9 and TRBJ1-1, with a weak D call TRBD1 (5 bases). V was shortened by 7 bases and J by 0 bases, with 15 bases between the two germline ends. The CDR3 extends over 15 amino acids. CDR1 is SEHNR and CDR2 is FQNEAQ in the germline V gene (reference sequence). CDR3 in DNA: TGTGCCAGCAATCTGGGGCAGCTCTTGAACACTGAAGCTTTCTTT. It specifies CASNLGQLLNTEAFF.

The CDR3 region has the DNA TGTGCCACCAGTGACCAGGGACAGGGGGGAGGAGAGACCCAGTACTTC. Protein: CATSDQGQGGGETQYF. The chain uses TRBV24-1 and TRBJ2-5, with TRBD1 identical over 11 bases. Unmatched junction bases numbered 7, after V lost 4 bases and J lost 4 bases. The CDR3 has 16 amino acids. Germline CDR1 and CDR2: KGHDR and SFDVKD.

Comment on this clonotype: At one boundary the junction diverges from the germline segment, which might be a read error. The chain uses TRBV12-3 or TRBV12-4 and TRBJ2-2; D is unclear. This CDR3 is 14 amino acids long. The CDR3 spells CASSRSGNPGELFF. The CDR3 DNA sequence: TGTGCCAGCAGTCGCAGTGGGAACCCCGGGGAGCTGTTTTTT.

The chain couples TRBV5-1 to TRBJ2-5; no firm D call. V lost 0 bases and J 4 bases, leaving 10 bases between the germline ends. Germline lookup yields CDR1 SGHRS and CDR2 YFSETQ. The CDR3 has 14 residues. CDR3 in amino acids: CASSLAQIGETQYF. The DNA of the CDR3 is TGCGCCAGCAGCTTGGCCCAAATAGGAGAGACCCAGTACTTC.

This rearrangement joins TRBV7-8 to TRBJ2-5; 8 positions match TRBD1. This CDR3 contains 13 residues. The trim removed 9 bases at V and 10 bases at J, leaving 13 bases unmatched. CDR1 and CDR2 (germline): SGHVS, FQNEAQ. The CDR3 reads CASSDDRGKLQYF. CDR3 DNA sequence: TGTGCCAGTTCGGACGACAGGGGAAAGCTCCAGTACTTC.

This clonotype was picked up many times. The V gene is TRBV7-2, the J gene TRBJ2-5; D is possibly TRBD2 (5 bases). The germline V gene has CDR1 SGHTA and CDR2 FQGNSA. CDR3 length: 13 amino acids. V dropped 6 bases and J dropped 4 bases, with 12 bases sitting between them. CDR3 coding DNA: TGTGCCAGCAGTTGGAGGATGGGAGAGACCCAGTACTTC. Its protein product is CASSWRMGETQYF.

This clonotype was seen more than once but under ten times. V and J are TRBV6-2 or TRBV6-3 and TRBJ2-1; tentative D call: TRBD1 (5 bases). Trimming took off 2 bases at V and 6 bases at J, with 17 bases between the two ends. CDR3 size: 16 residues. Germline CDR1 and CDR2: MNHEY and SVGEGT. In DNA form, the CDR3 reads TGTGCCAGCAGTTACCATACAGGCGGTCTCGGCAATGAGCAGTTCTTC. This sequence encodes CASSYHTGGLGNEQFF.

In its sample, this clonotype was seen many times. The genes are TRBV7-6 and TRBJ1-6; a possible D gene is TRBD1 (5 bases). This CDR3 contains 16 residues. V gave up 3 bases and J gave up 5 bases, with 14 bases separating them. Germline V gene lookup returns CDR1 SGHVS and CDR2 FNYEAQ. CDR3 region: CASSFGSGADNSPLHF. The DNA of the CDR3 is TGTGCCAGCAGCTTTGGATCCGGGGCTGATAATTCACCCCTCCACTTT.

The chain combines TRBV5-8 with TRBJ1-1; D possibly corresponds to TRBD1 (5 bases). Trimming shortened V by 0 bases and J by 4 bases, and 13 bases separated the two germline ends. The V gene's germline CDR1 is SGHTS and CDR2 YDEGEE. The CDR3 loop spans 15 amino acids. DNA for the CDR3: TGTGCCAGCAGCTTGGCTTTAGGGGCGACCACTGAAGCTTTCTTT. Translation gives CASSLALGATTEAFF.

This clonotype came up a few times. J is TRBJ2-5 and V is TRBV7-2; TRBD2 matches at 7 bases. Trimming removed 4 bases from V and 2 bases from J; junction bases left unmatched: 16. CDR3 length: 18 residues. The V gene's germline CDR1 is SGHTA and CDR2 FQGNSA. CDR3 region: CASSSLGLRGGRQETQYF. The CDR3 coding sequence is TGTGCCAGCAGCTCCCTTGGTTTGCGGGGAGGGAGGCAAGAGACCCAGTACTTC. The whole variable domain, filled in from reference TRBV7-2 and TRBJ2-5, reads GAGVSQSPSNKVTEKGKDVELRCDPISGHTALYWYRQSLGQGLEFLIYFQGNSAPDKSGLPSDRFSAERTGGSVSTLTIQRTQQEDSAVYLCASSSLGLRGGRQETQYFGPGTRLLVL.